These 4 T cell receptor beta chains were sequenced from one sample in a study of lymphopenia after photon versus proton radiotherapy. Sequenced by immunoSEQ multiplex PCR; TCRdb stores in-frame clones only, minus some. The top ten clones hold over 10% of a sample with 50,000 to 65,000 clones, roughly 87% of them seen once. Sequences were derived from peripheral blood, sampled from a patient treated with proton-based radiotherapy. The receptors stem from a man older than 75 with esophageal cancer.

V gene TRBV5-8 combines with J gene TRBJ2-3; D call uncertain. The germline CDR1 and CDR2 sequences are SGHTS and YDEGEE. The CDR3 has 16 amino acids. V lost 4 bases to trimming and J lost 0 bases, with 15 bases between them. The CDR3 protein is CASSLRPRSSTDTQYF. The CDR3 DNA is TGTGCCAGCAGCCTCCGGCCCAGGTCAAGCACAGATACGCAGTATTTT. The full variable domain, completed using reference TRBV5-8 and TRBJ2-3, is EAGVTQSPTHLIKTRGQQATLRCSPISGHTSVYWYQQALGLGLQFLLWYDEGEERNRGNFPPRFSGRQFPNYSSELNVNALELEDSALYLCASSLRPRSSTDTQYFGPGTRLTVL.

This clone has just a few counts. The CDR3 nucleotides are TGTGCCTGGAGTGTACGAAGGGGTGGGAATCAGCCCCAGCATTTT. Its translation is CAWSVRRGGNQPQHF. The rearrangement joins TRBV30 to TRBJ1-5; TRBD1 is a possible D gene (5 bases). CDR1 and CDR2 (germline): GTSNPN, SVGIG (reference sequence). There are 15 residues in the CDR3. The V and J ends lost 0 bases and 4 bases respectively, with 13 bases between them.

The chain carries TRBV30 and TRBJ2-5; 7 positions match TRBD2. This CDR3 region has 16 residues. The trim removed 2 bases at V and 0 bases at J, leaving 9 bases unmatched. CDR1 is GTSNPN, CDR2 SVGIG, per germline (reference sequence). Here the CDR3 reads CAWSISAGTYQETQYF. The CDR3 DNA follows: TGTGCCTGGAGTATATCAGCGGGGACGTACCAAGAGACCCAGTACTTC. The full variable domain, in which reference TRBV30 and TRBJ2-5 provide the parts outside the CDR3, is SQTIHQWPATLVQPVGSPLSLECTVEGTSNPNLYWYRQAAGRGLQLLFYSVGIGQISSEVPQNLSASRPQDRQFILSSKKLLLSDSGFYLCAWSISAGTYQETQYFGPGTRLLVL.

The rearrangement joins TRBV13 to TRBJ2-3, with TRBD1 matching 7 bases. Germline V lookup: CDR1 PRHDT, CDR2 FYEKMQ (reference sequence). The CDR3 has 17 residues. Trimming removed 4 bases from V and 4 bases from J; junction bases left unmatched: 14. The CDR3 region has the DNA TGTGCCAGCAGCTACCGGCAGGGGGTGGACCTAGCAGATACGCAGTATTTT. Residues: CASSYRQGVDLADTQYF. Full variable domain (remainder filled in from reference TRBV13 and TRBJ2-3): AAGVIQSPRHLIKEKRETATLKCYPIPRHDTVYWYQQGPGQDPQFLISFYEKMQSDKGSIPDRFSAQQFSDYHSELNMSSLELGDSALYFCASSYRQGVDLADTQYFGPGTRLTVL.